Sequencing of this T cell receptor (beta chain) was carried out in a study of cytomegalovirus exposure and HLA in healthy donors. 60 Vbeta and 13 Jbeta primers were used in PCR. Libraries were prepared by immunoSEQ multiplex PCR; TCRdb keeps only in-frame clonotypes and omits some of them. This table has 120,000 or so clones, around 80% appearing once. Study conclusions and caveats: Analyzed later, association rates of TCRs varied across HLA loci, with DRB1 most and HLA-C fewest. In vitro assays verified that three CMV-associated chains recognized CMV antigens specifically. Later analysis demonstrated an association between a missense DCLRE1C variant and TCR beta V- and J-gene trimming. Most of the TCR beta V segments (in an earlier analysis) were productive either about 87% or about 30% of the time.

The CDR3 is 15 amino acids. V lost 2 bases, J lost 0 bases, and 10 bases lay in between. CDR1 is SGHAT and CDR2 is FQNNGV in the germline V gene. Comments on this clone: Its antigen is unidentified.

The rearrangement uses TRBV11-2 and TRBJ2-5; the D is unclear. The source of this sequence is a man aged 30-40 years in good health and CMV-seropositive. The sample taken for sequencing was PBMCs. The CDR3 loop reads CASSLSPEYQETQYF. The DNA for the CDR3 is TGTGCCAGCAGCTTATCCCCCGAGTACCAAGAGACCCAGTACTTC.